This T cell receptor beta chain was recorded in a study of blood T cell repertoires in COVID-19. In the study overall: The United States, Italy and Spain were the sources of the acute and convalescent COVID-19 samples.

This clone occurred once. Under the authors' procedure: Estimated nucleated cell counts came from reference gene primer amplification. Produced via immunoSEQ multiplex PCR; TCRdb's table is partial and in-frame only. V and J calls and clone size follow that table, whereas D and trimming were derived from the DNA. The sample lists around 220,000 clones; about 91% were seen once. V lost 7 bases and J lost 7; bases outside the gene matches: 9. This CDR3 contains 14 residues. The germline V gene encodes CDR1 LNHDA and CDR2 SQIVND (reference sequence). The genes are TRBV19 and TRBJ2-1; 8 bases are shared with TRBD1. This clonotype was sampled from a man in his late teens or twenties with active or convalescent COVID-19. Material for sequencing was peripheral blood. CDR3 residues: CASNDRGFNNEQFF. The CDR3 DNA sequence: TGTGCCAGTAATGACAGGGGCTTCAATAATGAGCAGTTCTTC.